This is a list of T cell receptor beta chains from one sample in a study of T cell clonotyping in hematopoietic cell transplantation. Produced via immunoSEQ multiplex PCR; TCRdb's table is partial and in-frame only. This sample carries 12,000 to 15,000 clones, 94% of them seen once, and the ten largest clones take approximately 4.2%. This material consisted of PBMCs, taken 30 days after allogeneic stem cell transplant. The source is a male patient aged 60-70 years who had an allogeneic stem cell transplant from an unrelated donor, so the T cells may come from the graft donor. Some clones in this sample may be carry-over from other donors' samples. Both conserved end residues are part of each CDR3. The order of the fields is J gene, clone size, V gene, D gene, CDR3 protein, CDR3 DNA. D genes are given only for firm matches. Clone size is shown for a subset of rows, as once, few, many or a class of expanded clone.

TRBJ2-7 - TRBV13 - CASSPGTTVFYEQYF TGTGCCAGCAGCCCGGGGACGACAGTCTTCTACGAGCAGTACTTC
TRBJ1-2 - TRBV5-5 - CASSNSNRYGYTF TGTGCCAGCAGCAACAGCAACCGGTATGGCTACACCTTC
TRBJ2-7 - TRBV10-3 TRBD2 CAISRGGDLSYEQYF TGTGCCATCAGTCGGGGGGGAGACCTCTCCTACGAGCAGTACTTC
TRBJ1-2 once TRBV28 - CASSPDLRGYGYTF TGTGCCAGCAGTCCCGACTTGAGGGGCTATGGCTACACCTTC
TRBJ1-1 - TRBV5-1 - CASSSQNTEAFF TGCGCCAGCAGTTCTCAGAACACTGAAGCTTTCTTT
TRBJ2-6 once TRBV4-2 - CASSQEGGGANVLTF TGTGCCAGCAGCCAAGAGGGTGGTGGGGCCAACGTCCTGACTTTC
TRBJ1-3 - TRBV25-1 TRBD1 CASSGRDSQVHGNTIYF TGTGCCAGCAGTGGTCGGGACAGTCAAGTTCATGGAAACACCATATATTTT
TRBJ1-6 - TRBV6-1 TRBD1 CASSESQGASPLHF TGTGCCAGCAGTGAATCCCAGGGGGCTTCACCCCTCCACTTT
TRBJ2-5 - TRBV6-1 TRBD2 CASSEFSGDQETQYF TGTGCCAGCAGTGAATTTAGCGGGGACCAAGAGACCCAGTACTTC
TRBJ2-5 - TRBV25-1 TRBD1 CASSDMTGDEETQYF TGTGCCAGCAGTGACATGACAGGGGATGAGGAGACCCAGTACTTC
TRBJ1-2 - TRBV14 - CASSQDPRRNYGYTF TGTGCCAGCAGCCAAGACCCACGGAGGAACTATGGCTACACCTTC
TRBJ2-5 - TRBV7-7 TRBD2 CASSPSGGMGETQYF TGTGCCAGCAGCCCCTCCGGGGGGATGGGAGAGACCCAGTACTTC
TRBJ2-6 - TRBV14 - CASSLSGANVLTF TGTGCCAGCAGCCTCTCTGGGGCCAACGTCCTGACTTTC
TRBJ1-6 - TRBV19 - CASNRDRRNSPLHF TGTGCCAGTAATCGAGACAGGCGCAATTCACCCCTCCACTTT